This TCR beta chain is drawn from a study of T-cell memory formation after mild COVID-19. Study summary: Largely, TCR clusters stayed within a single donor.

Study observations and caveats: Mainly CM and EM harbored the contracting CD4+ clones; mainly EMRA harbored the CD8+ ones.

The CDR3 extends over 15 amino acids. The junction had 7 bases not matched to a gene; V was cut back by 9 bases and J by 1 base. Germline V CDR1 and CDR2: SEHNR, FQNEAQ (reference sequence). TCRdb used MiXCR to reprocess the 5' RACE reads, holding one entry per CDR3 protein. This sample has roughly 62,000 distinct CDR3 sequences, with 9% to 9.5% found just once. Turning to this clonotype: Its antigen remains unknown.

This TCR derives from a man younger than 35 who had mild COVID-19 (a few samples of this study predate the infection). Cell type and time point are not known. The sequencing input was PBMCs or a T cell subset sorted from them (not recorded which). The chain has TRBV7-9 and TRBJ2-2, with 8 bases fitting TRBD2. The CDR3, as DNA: TGTGCCAGGCACGGGGGGGCCCAGAACACCGGGGAGCTGTTTTTT. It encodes CARHGGAQNTGELFF.